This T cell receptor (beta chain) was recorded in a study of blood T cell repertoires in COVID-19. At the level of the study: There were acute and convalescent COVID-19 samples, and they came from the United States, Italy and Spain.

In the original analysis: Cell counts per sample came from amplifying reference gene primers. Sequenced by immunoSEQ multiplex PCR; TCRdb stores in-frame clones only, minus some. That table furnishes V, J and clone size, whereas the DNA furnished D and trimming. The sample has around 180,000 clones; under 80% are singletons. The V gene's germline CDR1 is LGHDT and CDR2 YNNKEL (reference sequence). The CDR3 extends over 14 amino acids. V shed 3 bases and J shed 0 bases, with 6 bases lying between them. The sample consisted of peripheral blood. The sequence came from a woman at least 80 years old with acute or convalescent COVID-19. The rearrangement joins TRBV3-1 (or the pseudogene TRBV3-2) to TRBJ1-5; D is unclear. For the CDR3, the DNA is TGTGCCAGCAGCCAGTCTCTTAGCAATCAGCCCCAGCATTTT. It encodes CASSQSLSNQPQHF.